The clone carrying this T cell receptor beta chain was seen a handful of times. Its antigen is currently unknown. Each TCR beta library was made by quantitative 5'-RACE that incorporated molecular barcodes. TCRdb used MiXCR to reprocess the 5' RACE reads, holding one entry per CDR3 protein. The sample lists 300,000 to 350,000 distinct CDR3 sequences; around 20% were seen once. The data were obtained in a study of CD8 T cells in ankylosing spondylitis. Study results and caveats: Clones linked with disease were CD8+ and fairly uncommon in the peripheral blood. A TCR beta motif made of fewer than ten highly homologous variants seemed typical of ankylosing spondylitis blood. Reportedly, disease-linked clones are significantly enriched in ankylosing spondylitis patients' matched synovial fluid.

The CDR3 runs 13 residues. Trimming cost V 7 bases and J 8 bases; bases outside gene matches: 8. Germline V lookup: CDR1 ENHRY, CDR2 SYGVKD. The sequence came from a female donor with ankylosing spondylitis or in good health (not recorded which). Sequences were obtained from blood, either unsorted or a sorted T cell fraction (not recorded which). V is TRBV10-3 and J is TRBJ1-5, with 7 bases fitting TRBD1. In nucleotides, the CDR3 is TGTGCCATCACCCGGACAGGAGGGGAGCCCCAGCATTTT. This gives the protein CAITRTGGEPQHF.